These T cell receptor beta chains were read from a single sample in a study of blood T cell repertoires in COVID-19. Data came from immunoSEQ multiplex PCR; TCRdb stores just in-frame clones and leaves some out. This sample has about 190,000 clones; around four fifths occur once, and the top ten carry about 6%. Specimen: peripheral blood. The receptor set was obtained from a woman in her forties with acute or convalescent COVID-19. Both conserved end residues are part of each CDR3. D genes are given only for firm matches. A clone size is listed for some rows: how often the clone was seen (once, few, many), or a class if it is expanded.

clone_size j_call d_call v_call cdr3_aa cdr3_nt
NA TRBJ1-6 TRBD1 TRBV15 CATSRPAQGGNSPLHF TGTGCCACCAGCAGACCCGCACAGGGGGGTAATTCACCCCTCCACTTT
NA TRBJ2-7 NA TRBV15 CATSRDITRTYEQYF TGTGCCACCAGCAGAGACATTACAAGAACCTACGAGCAGTACTTC
NA TRBJ1-2 TRBD1 TRBV6-4 CASSHRQGDHGYTF TGTGCCAGCAGTCATAGACAGGGGGATCATGGCTACACCTTC
NA TRBJ1-1 NA TRBV7-9 CASSLEGKGLLWDTEAFF TGTGCCAGCAGCTTGGAGGGAAAAGGACTCTTATGGGACACTGAAGCTTTCTTT
NA TRBJ2-7 TRBD2 TRBV27 CASSGGLAIAEQYF TGTGCCAGCAGTGGGGGACTAGCGATAGCCGAGCAGTACTTC
NA TRBJ2-7 NA TRBV6-5 CASNDRTEVGF TGTGCCAGCAACGACAGGACGGAGGTCGGCTTC
NA TRBJ2-1 NA TRBV18 CASSPTYYNEQFF TGTGCCAGCTCACCTACCTACTACAATGAGCAGTTCTTC
NA TRBJ1-6 TRBD1 TRBV5-1 CASSQTGTGNSPLHF TGCGCCAGCAGCCAAACGGGGACAGGAAATTCACCCCTCCACTTT
NA TRBJ1-2 NA TRBV25-1 CASSEPHLGYTF TGTGCCAGCAGTGAGCCCCACTTGGGCTACACCTTC
NA TRBJ2-7 TRBD1 TRBV19 CASSSEDRGYEQYF TGTGCCAGTAGTTCGGAGGACAGGGGCTACGAGCAGTACTTC
NA TRBJ1-2 NA TRBV7-8 CASSLRASLFYGYTF TGTGCCAGCAGCTTGAGAGCATCTCTCTTCTATGGCTACACCTTC
many TRBJ2-2 TRBD2 TRBV5-1 CASSPPGGANTGELFF TGCGCCAGCAGCCCCCCCGGGGGGGCGAACACCGGGGAGCTGTTTTTT
NA TRBJ2-3 NA TRBV7-9 CASSLVGGPADTQYF TGTGCCAGCAGCTTAGTGGGGGGGCCTGCAGATACGCAGTATTTT
NA TRBJ1-4 NA TRBV4-1 CASSPGLAAGSEKLFF TGCGCCAGCAGCCCTGGCCTGGCAGCGGGGAGTGAAAAACTGTTTTTT
NA TRBJ1-6 NA TRBV18 CASSSGSPLNSPLHF TGTGCCAGCTCATCGGGGTCCCCCCTCAATTCACCCCTCCACTTT
NA TRBJ2-7 NA TRBV5-5 CASSLVWDIGSYEQYF TGTGCCAGCAGCTTGGTTTGGGACATAGGCTCCTACGAGCAGTACTTC
once TRBJ1-5 TRBD1 TRBV3-1/TRBV3-2 CASSQVQGVGQPQHF TGTGCCAGCAGCCAAGTTCAGGGGGTTGGACAGCCCCAGCATTTT
NA TRBJ2-7 NA TRBV5-5 CASSPGIPSYEQYF TGTGCCAGCAGCCCAGGGATACCTTCCTACGAGCAGTACTTC
NA TRBJ2-1 TRBD2 TRBV2 CASSSPKTTSGNINEQFF TGTGCCAGCAGCTCACCCAAAACCACTAGCGGGAATATCAATGAGCAGTTCTTC
NA TRBJ2-1 TRBD2 TRBV2 CASSEGTSGILSYNEQFF TGTGCCAGCAGTGAAGGGACTAGCGGGATCCTCTCCTACAATGAGCAGTTCTTC
NA TRBJ2-7 NA TRBV9 CASSPGSSYEQYF TGTGCCAGCAGCCCGGGGAGCTCCTACGAGCAGTACTTC
NA TRBJ2-1 NA TRBV6-5 CASSYVSGRESNEQFF TGTGCCAGCAGTTACGTTTCGGGAAGAGAGTCGAATGAGCAGTTCTTC
once TRBJ2-2 TRBD1 TRBV19 CASSIDDGTVNTGELFF TGTGCCAGTAGTATAGACGACGGGACAGTGAACACCGGGGAGCTGTTTTTT
NA TRBJ2-5 NA TRBV7-8 CASSSNPGKETQYF TGTGCCAGCAGCTCCAATCCGGGGAAAGAGACCCAGTACTTC
NA TRBJ2-2 NA TRBV4-2 CASSRKEGAGNTGELFF TGTGCCAGCAGCCGCAAGGAGGGGGCGGGGAACACCGGGGAGCTGTTTTTT
NA TRBJ1-5 TRBD1 TRBV6-5 CASSKGTVNQPQHF TGTGCCAGCAGTAAGGGGACAGTCAATCAGCCCCAGCATTTT
NA TRBJ1-1 NA TRBV28 CASSPNGGLNTEAFF TGTGCCAGCAGCCCCAACGGGGGATTGAACACTGAAGCTTTCTTT
NA TRBJ2-1 NA TRBV7-8 CASSSLFGSSYNEQFF TGTGCCAGCAGCTCCCTCTTCGGGAGCTCCTACAATGAGCAGTTCTTC
NA TRBJ2-7 NA TRBV28 CASVQGISSYEQYF TGTGCCAGTGTACAGGGAATTAGCTCCTACGAGCAGTACTTC
once TRBJ2-1 TRBD1 TRBV4-2 CASSLRGTGRSNEQFF TGTGCCAGCAGCCTACGGGGGACAGGGCGATCTAATGAGCAGTTCTTC
NA TRBJ2-7 TRBD1 TRBV6-5 CASRDRGLSYEQYF TGTGCCAGCAGGGACAGGGGATTGTCCTACGAGCAGTACTTC
NA TRBJ1-4 TRBD1 TRBV15 CATSRGQGNVF TGTGCCACCAGCAGGGGACAGGGAAACGTTTTT
once TRBJ1-6 NA TRBV5-6 CASSSAVGSGNSPLHF TGTGCCAGCAGCTCGGCGGTAGGGTCGGGGAATTCACCCCTCCACTTT
few TRBJ1-4 NA TRBV3-1/TRBV3-2 CASSHRGGEKLFF TGTGCCAGCAGCCACAGAGGTGGGGAAAAACTGTTTTTT
NA TRBJ1-3 NA TRBV27 CASSYSGASGNTIYF TGTGCCAGCAGTTATTCCGGTGCCTCTGGAAACACCATATATTTT
NA TRBJ2-7 TRBD1 TRBV3-1/TRBV3-2 CASSQVSGQVVYEQYF TGTGCCAGCAGCCAAGTTTCGGGACAGGTGGTCTACGAGCAGTACTTC
NA TRBJ2-7 NA TRBV27 CASSQKGDSSYEQYF TGTGCCAGCAGTCAGAAAGGGGATAGCTCCTACGAGCAGTACTTC
NA TRBJ1-1 NA TRBV4-1 CASSPRSETEAFF TGCGCCAGCAGCCCGCGAAGCGAAACTGAAGCTTTCTTT
NA TRBJ1-4 NA TRBV15 CATLSLTRTNEKLFF TGTGCCACCTTAAGCCTGACAAGAACTAATGAAAAACTGTTTTTT
NA TRBJ2-7 TRBD1 TRBV18 CASSPPKTGAHEQYF TGTGCCAGCTCACCACCCAAGACAGGGGCCCACGAGCAGTACTTC
few TRBJ1-6 NA TRBV28 CASSLGRVDNSPLHF TGTGCCAGCAGTTTAGGCAGGGTGGATAATTCACCCCTCCACTTT
NA TRBJ1-1 TRBD1 TRBV10-3 CAISKEGARTEAFF TGTGCCATCAGTAAGGAGGGGGCGCGGACTGAAGCTTTCTTT
NA TRBJ1-1 TRBD1 TRBV28 CASRWTGEKTEAFF TGTGCCAGCAGGTGGACAGGGGAGAAAACTGAAGCTTTCTTT
few TRBJ2-2 NA TRBV15 CATSRVTGGELFF TGTGCCACCAGCAGAGTTACAGGCGGGGAGCTGTTTTTT
NA TRBJ2-7 NA TRBV6-5 CASSLLGDPTYEQYF TGTGCCAGCAGTCTCCTGGGCGACCCTACCTACGAGCAGTACTTC
NA TRBJ1-2 NA TRBV28 CASSSDRSPYGYTF TGTGCCAGCAGTTCCGACAGGTCCCCCTATGGCTACACCTTC